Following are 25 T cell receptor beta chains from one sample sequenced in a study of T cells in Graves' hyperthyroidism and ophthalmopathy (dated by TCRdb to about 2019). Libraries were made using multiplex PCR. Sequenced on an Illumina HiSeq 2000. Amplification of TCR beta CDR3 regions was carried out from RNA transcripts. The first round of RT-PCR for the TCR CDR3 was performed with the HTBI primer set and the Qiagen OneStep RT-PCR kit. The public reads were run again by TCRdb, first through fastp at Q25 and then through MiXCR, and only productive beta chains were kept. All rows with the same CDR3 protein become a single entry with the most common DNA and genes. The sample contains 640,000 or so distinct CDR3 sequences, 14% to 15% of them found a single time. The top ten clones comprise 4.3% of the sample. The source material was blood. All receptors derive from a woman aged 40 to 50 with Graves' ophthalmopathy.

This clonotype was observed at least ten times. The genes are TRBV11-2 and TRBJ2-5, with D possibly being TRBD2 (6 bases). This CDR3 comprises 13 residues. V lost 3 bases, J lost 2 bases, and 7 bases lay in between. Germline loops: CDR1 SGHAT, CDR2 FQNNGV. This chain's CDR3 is CASSFGRQETQYF. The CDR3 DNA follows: TGTGCCAGCAGCTTCGGGAGACAAGAGACCCAGTACTTC.

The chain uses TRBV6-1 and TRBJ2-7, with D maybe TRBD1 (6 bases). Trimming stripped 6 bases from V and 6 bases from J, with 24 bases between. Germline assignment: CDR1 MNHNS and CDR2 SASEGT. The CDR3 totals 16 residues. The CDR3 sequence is CASRQKVTGLGAEQYF. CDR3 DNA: TGTGCCAGCAGGCAGAAGGTCACAGGGCTAGGAGCCGAGCAGTACTTC.

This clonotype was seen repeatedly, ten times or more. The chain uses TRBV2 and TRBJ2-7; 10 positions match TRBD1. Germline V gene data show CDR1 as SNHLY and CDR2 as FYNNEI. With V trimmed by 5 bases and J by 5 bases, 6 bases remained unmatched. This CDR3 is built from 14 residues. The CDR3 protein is CASSPPGTGDEQYF. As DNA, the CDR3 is TGTGCCAGCAGTCCTCCCGGGACAGGGGACGAGCAGTACTTC. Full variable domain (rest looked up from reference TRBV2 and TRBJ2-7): EPEVTQTPSHQVTQMGQEVILRCVPISNHLYFYWYRQILGQKVEFLVSFYNNEISEKSEIFDDQFSVERPDGSNFTLKIRSTKLEDSAMYFCASSPPGTGDEQYFGPGTRLTVT.

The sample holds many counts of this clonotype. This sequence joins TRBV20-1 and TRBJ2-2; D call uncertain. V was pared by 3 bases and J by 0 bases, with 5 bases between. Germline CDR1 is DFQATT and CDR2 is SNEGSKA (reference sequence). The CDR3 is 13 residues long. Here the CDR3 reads CSARDPNTGELFF. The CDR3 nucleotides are TGCAGTGCTAGGGACCCGAACACCGGGGAGCTGTTTTTT.

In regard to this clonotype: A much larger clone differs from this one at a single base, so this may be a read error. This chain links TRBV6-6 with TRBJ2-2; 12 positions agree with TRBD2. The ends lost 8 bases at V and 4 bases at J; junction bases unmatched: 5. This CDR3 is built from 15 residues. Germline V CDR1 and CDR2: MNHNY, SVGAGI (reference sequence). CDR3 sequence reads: CASGRLAGVTGELFF. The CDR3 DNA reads TGTGCCAGCGGTAGACTAGCGGGAGTCACCGGGGAGCTGTTTTTT.

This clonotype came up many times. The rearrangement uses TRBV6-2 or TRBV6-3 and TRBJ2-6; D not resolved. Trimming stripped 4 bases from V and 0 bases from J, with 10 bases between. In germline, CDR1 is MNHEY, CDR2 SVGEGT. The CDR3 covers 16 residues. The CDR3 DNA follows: TGTGCCAGCAGTTCCCGACCCTACTCTGGGGCCAACGTCCTGACTTTC. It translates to CASSSRPYSGANVLTF.

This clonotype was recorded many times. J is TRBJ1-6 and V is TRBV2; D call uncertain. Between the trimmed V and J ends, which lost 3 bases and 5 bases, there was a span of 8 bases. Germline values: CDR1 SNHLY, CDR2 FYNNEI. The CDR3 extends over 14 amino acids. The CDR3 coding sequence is TGTGCCAGCAGTGATCGACTCCATAATTCACCCCTCCACTTT. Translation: CASSDRLHNSPLHF.

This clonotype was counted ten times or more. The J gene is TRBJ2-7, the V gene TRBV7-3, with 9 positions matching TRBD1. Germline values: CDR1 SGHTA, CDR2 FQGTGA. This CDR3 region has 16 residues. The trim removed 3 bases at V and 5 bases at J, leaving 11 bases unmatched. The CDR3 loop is CASSFHPRDRVDEQYF. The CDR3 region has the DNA TGTGCCAGCAGCTTCCATCCTCGGGACAGGGTCGACGAGCAGTACTTC.

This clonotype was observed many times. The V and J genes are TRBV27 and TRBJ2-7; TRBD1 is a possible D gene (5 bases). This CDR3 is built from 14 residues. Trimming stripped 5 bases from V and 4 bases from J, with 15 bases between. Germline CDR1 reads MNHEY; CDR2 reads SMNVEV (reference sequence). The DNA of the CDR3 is TGTGCCAGCAGTCCCGGACATCGCCGGTACGAGCAGTACTTC. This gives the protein CASSPGHRRYEQYF.

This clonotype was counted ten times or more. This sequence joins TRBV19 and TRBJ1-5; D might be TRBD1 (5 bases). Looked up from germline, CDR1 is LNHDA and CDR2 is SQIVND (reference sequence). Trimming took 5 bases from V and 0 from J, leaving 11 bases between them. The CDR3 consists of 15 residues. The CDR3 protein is CASSAGSYSNQPQHF. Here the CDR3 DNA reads TGTGCCAGTAGTGCAGGGTCGTATAGCAATCAGCCCCAGCATTTT.

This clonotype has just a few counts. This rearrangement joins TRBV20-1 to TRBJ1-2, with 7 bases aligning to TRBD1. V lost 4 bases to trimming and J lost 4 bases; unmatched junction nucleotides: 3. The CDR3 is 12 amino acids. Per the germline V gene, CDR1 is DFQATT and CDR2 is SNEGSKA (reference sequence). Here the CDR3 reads CSAKGQLYGYTF. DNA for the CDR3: TGCAGTGCTAAGGGACAGCTCTATGGCTACACCTTC.

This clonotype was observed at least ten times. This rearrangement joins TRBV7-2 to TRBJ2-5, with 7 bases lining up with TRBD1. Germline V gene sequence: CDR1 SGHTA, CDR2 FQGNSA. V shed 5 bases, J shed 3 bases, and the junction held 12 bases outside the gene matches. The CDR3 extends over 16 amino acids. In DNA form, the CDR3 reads TGTGCCAGCAGCCCCTCCCCCCGACAGGGTAAAGAGACCCAGTACTTC. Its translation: CASSPSPRQGKETQYF.

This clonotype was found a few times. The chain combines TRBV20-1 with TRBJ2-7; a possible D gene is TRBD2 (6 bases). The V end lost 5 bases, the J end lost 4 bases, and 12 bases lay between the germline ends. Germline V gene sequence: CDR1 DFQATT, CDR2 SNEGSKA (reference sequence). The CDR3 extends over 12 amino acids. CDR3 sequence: CSASGGVYEQYF. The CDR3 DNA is TGCAGTGCTTCCGGCGGGGTTTACGAGCAGTACTTC.

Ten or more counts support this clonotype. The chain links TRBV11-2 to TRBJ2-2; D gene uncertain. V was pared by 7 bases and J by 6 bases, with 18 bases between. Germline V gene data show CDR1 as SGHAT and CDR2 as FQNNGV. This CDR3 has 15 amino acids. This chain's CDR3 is CASNSVQGLAGELFF. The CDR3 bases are TGTGCCAGCAACTCAGTCCAAGGCCTGGCCGGGGAGCTGTTTTTT.

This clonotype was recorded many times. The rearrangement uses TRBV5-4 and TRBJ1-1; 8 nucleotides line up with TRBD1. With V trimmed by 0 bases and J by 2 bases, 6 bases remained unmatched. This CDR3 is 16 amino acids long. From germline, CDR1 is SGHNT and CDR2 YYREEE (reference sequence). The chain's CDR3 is CASSLGGTGGNTEAFF. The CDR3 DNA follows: TGTGCCAGCAGCTTGGGTGGGACAGGCGGAAACACTGAAGCTTTCTTT.

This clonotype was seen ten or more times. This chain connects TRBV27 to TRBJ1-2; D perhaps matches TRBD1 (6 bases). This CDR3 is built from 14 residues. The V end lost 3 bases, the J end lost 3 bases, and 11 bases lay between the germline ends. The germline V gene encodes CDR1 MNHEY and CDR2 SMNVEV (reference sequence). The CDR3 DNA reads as TGTGCCAGCAGTTTCCAGGCAGGGGACTATGGCTACACCTTC. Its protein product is CASSFQAGDYGYTF.

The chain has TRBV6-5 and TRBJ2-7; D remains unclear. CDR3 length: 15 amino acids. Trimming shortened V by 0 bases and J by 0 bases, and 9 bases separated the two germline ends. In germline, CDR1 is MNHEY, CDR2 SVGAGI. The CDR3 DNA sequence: TGTGCCAGCAGTTACTCCGGACCCCTCTCCTACGAGCAGTACTTC. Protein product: CASSYSGPLSYEQYF.

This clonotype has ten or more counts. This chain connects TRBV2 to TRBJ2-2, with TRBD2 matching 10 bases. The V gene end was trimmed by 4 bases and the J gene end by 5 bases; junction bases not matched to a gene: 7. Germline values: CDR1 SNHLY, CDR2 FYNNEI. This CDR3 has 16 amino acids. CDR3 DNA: TGTGCCAGCAGTGTGCCTAGCGGGAGTCGTACCGGGGAGCTGTTTTTT. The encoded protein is CASSVPSGSRTGELFF.

The CDR3 DNA follows: TGTGCCAGCAGCTTGCTTCACGGGACTAGCGTCAACACCGGGGAGCTGTTTTTT. Translating it yields CASSLLHGTSVNTGELFF. This rearrangement joins TRBV11-2 to TRBJ2-2; 10 bases match TRBD2. V dropped 3 bases and J dropped 2; count of bases not matched to a gene: 9. The CDR3 has 18 residues. CDR1 is SGHAT and CDR2 is FQNNGV in the germline V gene.

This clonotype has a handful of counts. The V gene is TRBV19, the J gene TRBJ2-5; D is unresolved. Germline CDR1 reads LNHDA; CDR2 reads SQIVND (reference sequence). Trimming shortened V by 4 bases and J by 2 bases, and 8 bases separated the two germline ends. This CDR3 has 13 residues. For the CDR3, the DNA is TGTGCCAGTAGTACACCTGATCAAGAGACCCAGTACTTC. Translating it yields CASSTPDQETQYF.

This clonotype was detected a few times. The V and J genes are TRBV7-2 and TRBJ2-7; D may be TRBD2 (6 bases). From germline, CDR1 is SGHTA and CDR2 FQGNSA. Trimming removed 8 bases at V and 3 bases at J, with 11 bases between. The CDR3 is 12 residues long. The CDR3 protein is CASGGLFYEQYF. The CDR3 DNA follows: TGTGCCAGCGGCGGACTATTCTACGAGCAGTACTTC.

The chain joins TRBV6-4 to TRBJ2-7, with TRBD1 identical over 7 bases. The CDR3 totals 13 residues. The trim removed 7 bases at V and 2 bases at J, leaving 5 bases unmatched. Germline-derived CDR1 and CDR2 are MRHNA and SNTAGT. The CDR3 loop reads CASTDRTAYEQYF. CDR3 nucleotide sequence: TGTGCCAGCACGGACAGGACGGCCTACGAGCAGTACTTC.

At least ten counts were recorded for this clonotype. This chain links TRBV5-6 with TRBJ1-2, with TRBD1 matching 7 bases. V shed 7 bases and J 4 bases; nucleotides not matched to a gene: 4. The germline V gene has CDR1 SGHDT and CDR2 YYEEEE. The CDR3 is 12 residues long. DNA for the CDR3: TGTGCCAGCGCCCCAGGGGGCTATGGCTACACCTTC. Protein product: CASAPGGYGYTF.

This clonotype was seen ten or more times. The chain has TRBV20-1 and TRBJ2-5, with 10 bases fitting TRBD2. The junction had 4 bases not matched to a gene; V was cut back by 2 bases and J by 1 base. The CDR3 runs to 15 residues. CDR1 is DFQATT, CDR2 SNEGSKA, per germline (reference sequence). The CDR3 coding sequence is TGCAGTGCTAGACTAGCGGGAGATATCCAAGAGACCCAGTACTTC. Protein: CSARLAGDIQETQYF.

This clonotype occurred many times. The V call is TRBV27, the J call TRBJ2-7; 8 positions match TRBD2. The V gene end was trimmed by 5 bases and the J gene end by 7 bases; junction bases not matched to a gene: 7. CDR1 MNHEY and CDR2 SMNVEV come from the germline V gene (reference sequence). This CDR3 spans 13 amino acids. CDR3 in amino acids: CASSRGGAREQYF. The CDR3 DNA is TGTGCCAGCAGTCGGGGGGGGGCAAGGGAGCAGTACTTC.